Below are 22 T cell receptor beta chains sequenced from a single sample in a study of T cells in Graves' hyperthyroidism and ophthalmopathy. Amplified regions were TCR beta CDR3 sequences from RNA transcripts. The TCR CDR3 was amplified in a first-round RT-PCR using the HTBI primer set. Using its own MiXCR run on the multiplex PCR reads, TCRdb lists one record per CDR3 protein. The sample lists approximately 510,000 distinct CDR3 sequences, 46% seen once, with around 47% in the top ten. The sample taken for sequencing was peripheral blood or thyroid tissue (not recorded which). These receptors all come from an adult woman with Graves' disease, either hyperthyroidism or ophthalmopathy (not recorded which).

V gene TRBV7-6 combines with J gene TRBJ1-5; no definite D call. This CDR3 has 12 residues. Trimming took off 10 bases at V and 2 bases at J, with 9 bases between the two ends. Germline V gene lookup returns CDR1 SGHVS and CDR2 FNYEAQ. The CDR3 reads CATGDGNQPQHF. CDR3 DNA: TGTGCCACCGGAGACGGCAATCAGCCCCAGCATTTT.

This clonotype has just a few counts. The chain combines TRBV28 with TRBJ1-4; D is undetermined. In germline, CDR1 is MDHEN, CDR2 SYDVKM. This CDR3 contains 16 residues. The ends were cut back, 5 bases at V and 3 bases at J, with 16 bases in the middle. Written as DNA, the CDR3 is TGTGCCAGCAGTCCCCTCCTTGACGGATCTAATGAAAAACTGTTTTTT. This gives the protein CASSPLLDGSNEKLFF.

This chain joins TRBV10-3 and TRBJ1-5, with 8 bases that match TRBD1. This CDR3 is built from 15 residues. Germline V CDR1 and CDR2: ENHRY, SYGVKD. The trim removed 8 bases at V and 7 bases at J, leaving 13 bases unmatched. The CDR3 protein is CAIPQGAQHWQPQHF. As DNA, the CDR3 is TGTGCCATCCCCCAGGGGGCCCAACACTGGCAGCCCCAGCATTTT.

The chain combines TRBV7-8 with TRBJ1-2, with 11 bases identical to TRBD1. The trim removed 5 bases at V and 8 bases at J, leaving 4 bases unmatched. Per the germline V gene, CDR1 is SGHVS and CDR2 is FQNEAQ. The CDR3 runs 13 residues. Here the CDR3 reads CASSIGQGAGYTF. The CDR3 nucleotides are TGTGCCAGCAGCATCGGACAGGGGGCGGGCTACACCTTC.

The sample holds many counts of this clonotype. The chain uses TRBV7-9 and TRBJ1-2; 7 bases fit TRBD1. V shed 5 bases, J shed 6 bases, and the junction held 12 bases outside the gene matches. CDR1 and CDR2 (germline): SEHNR, FQNEAQ (reference sequence). The CDR3 sequence is 15 residues long. The CDR3 region has the DNA TGTGCCAGCAGCCCATCCCAGGGGGATCTGAATGGCTACACCTTC. It yields the protein CASSPSQGDLNGYTF.

The chain combines TRBV9 with TRBJ1-1; D perhaps matches TRBD1 (5 bases). The ends were cut back, 4 bases at V and 4 bases at J, with 20 bases in the middle. The CDR3 is 16 amino acids. CDR1 and CDR2 from the germline V gene are SGDLS and YYNGEE. CDR3 in DNA: TGTGCCAGCAGCTTGGGGGGGGTAGGGGCGGGCACTGAAGCTTTCTTT. Translation gives CASSLGGVGAGTEAFF.

This clonotype has just a few counts. The V call is TRBV24-1, the J call TRBJ1-5; tentatively, D is TRBD1 (6 bases). CDR3 length: 18 amino acids. V was trimmed by 3 bases and J by 1 base, leaving 18 bases between them. CDR1 is KGHDR and CDR2 is SFDVKD in the germline V gene. CDR3 sequence reads: CATSDRKQGHWSNQPQHF. The CDR3 nucleotides read TGTGCCACCAGTGATCGAAAACAGGGCCACTGGAGCAATCAGCCCCAGCATTTT.

There are many counts of this clonotype. This chain uses TRBV9 with TRBJ1-1; D gene unclear. Per the germline V gene, CDR1 is SGDLS and CDR2 is YYNGEE. This CDR3 contains 14 residues. V lost 0 bases, J lost 1 base, and 7 bases lay in between. The CDR3 nucleotides read TGTGCCAGCAGCGTAGCACAGAAGAACACTGAAGCTTTCTTT. Protein: CASSVAQKNTEAFF.

V and J are TRBV14 and TRBJ2-7; D remains ambiguous. From germline, CDR1 is SGHDN and CDR2 FVKESK. CDR3 length equals 13 residues. The ends were cut back, 1 base at V and 7 bases at J, with 11 bases in the middle. The CDR3 bases are TGTGCCAGCAGCCAAGTCAATGTATGGGAGCAGTACTTC. Protein: CASSQVNVWEQYF.

The J gene is TRBJ1-6, the V gene TRBV10-2; 8 bases line up with TRBD1. The CDR3 extends over 16 amino acids. V lost 2 bases, J lost 9 bases, and 9 bases stayed unmatched. CDR1 and CDR2 from the germline V gene are WSHSY and SAAADI. The CDR3 spells CASSEVDRAWGSPLHF. CDR3 in DNA: TGCGCCAGCAGTGAGGTGGACAGGGCTTGGGGTTCACCCCTCCACTTT.

The V gene is TRBV20-1, the J gene TRBJ2-2; D unclear. The germline CDR1 and CDR2 sequences are DFQATT and SNEGSKA (reference sequence). CDR3 length: 11 amino acids. V shed 1 base and J shed 6 bases, with 3 bases lying between them. The CDR3 here is CSARGSGELFF. The CDR3 DNA reads as TGCAGTGCTAGAGGTTCCGGGGAGCTGTTTTTT.

Worth noting for this clonotype: This CDR3 fails to terminate in the conserved phenylalanine or tryptophan, so it likely reflects a read error. Because the CDR3's place on the DNA is in doubt, the DNA is left out and the CDR3 is given as listed by TCRdb. The rearrangement links TRBV29-1 to TRBJ2-1; the D call TRBD1 from the table was never checked on the DNA. The CDR3 sequence runs 14 residues, both termini included. Germline V gives CDR1 SQVTM, CDR2 ANQGSEA. CDR3 loop: CSVGHRQGRDEQTL.

In nucleotides, the CDR3 is TGCGCCAGCAGTGAACTCCTCGGCACAGATACGCAGTATTTT. It is translated as CASSELLGTDTQYF. The chain recombines TRBV10-1 with TRBJ2-3; D not certain. Trimming pared 3 bases from V and 1 base from J, leaving 8 bases between. This CDR3 has 14 residues. The germline gives CDR1 WNHNN, CDR2 SYGVQD (reference sequence).

The rearrangement links TRBV7-2 to TRBJ2-5; 10 bases are shared with TRBD2. This CDR3 spans 16 amino acids. The junction had 11 bases not matched to a gene; V was cut back by 5 bases and J by 5 bases. Germline V lookup: CDR1 SGHTA, CDR2 FQGNSA. The CDR3 bases are TGTGCCAGCAGCCCGATTGTAGCGGGGGGCGGCGAGACCCAGTACTTC. It encodes CASSPIVAGGGETQYF.

This sequence joins TRBV10-3 and TRBJ2-5; TRBD1 might be the D (5 bases). This CDR3 has 14 amino acids. Germline assignment: CDR1 ENHRY and CDR2 SYGVKD. V lost 3 bases and J lost 4, with 12 bases in between. In nucleotides, the CDR3 is TGTGCCATCAGTGAAGTGGGCCAGGGAGAGACCCAGTACTTC. This gives the protein CAISEVGQGETQYF.

Ten or more counts support this clonotype. This chain links TRBV6-2 or TRBV6-3 with TRBJ2-7; possibly TRBD2 for D (6 bases). This CDR3 is built from 13 residues. Germline CDR1 MNHEY, CDR2 SVGEGT. With 0 bases removed from V and 5 bases from J, the gap between germline ends came to 8 bases. CDR3 coding DNA: TGTGCCAGCAGTTACTCGACGGGGGACGAGCAGTACTTC. This codes for CASSYSTGDEQYF.

The chain recombines TRBV29-1 with TRBJ1-2; the D gene is possibly TRBD1 (6 bases). Germline values: CDR1 SQVTM, CDR2 ANQGSEA. CDR3 length: 13 amino acids. Trimming took off 4 bases at V and 8 bases at J, with 17 bases between the two ends. The CDR3, as DNA: TGCAGCGTTGTCGGACAGACGGATTTGGGCTACACCTTC. Translation: CSVVGQTDLGYTF.

This clonotype came up many times. The CDR3 DNA reads as TGCAGCGTTGGTACACCAGGCCAGGGAGATACGCAGTATTTT. Amino acid sequence: CSVGTPGQGDTQYF. V gene TRBV29-1 combines with J gene TRBJ2-3, with a tentative D call TRBD1 (5 bases). From germline, CDR1 is SQVTM and CDR2 ANQGSEA. V shed 4 bases and J shed 5 bases, with 16 bases lying between them. The CDR3 totals 14 residues.

This clonotype was observed a single time. The chain joins TRBV19 to TRBJ2-7; perhaps TRBD2 as D (6 bases). Per the germline V gene, CDR1 is LNHDA and CDR2 is SQIVND (reference sequence). This CDR3 region has 14 residues. Between the trimmed V and J ends, which lost 6 bases and 4 bases, there was a span of 16 bases. CDR3 sequence: CASSRSGEDYEQYF. DNA of the CDR3: TGTGCCAGTAGCCGGTCGGGGGAGGATTACGAGCAGTACTTC.

This clonotype has ten or more counts. The chain has TRBV5-1 and TRBJ1-4, with D hard to call. Germline V CDR1 and CDR2: SGHRS, YFSETQ. The CDR3 contains 15 residues. V lost 0 bases and J 5 bases, leaving 11 bases between the germline ends. The CDR3, as DNA: TGCGCCAGCAGCTTGGCGGCCGGACGAAATGAAAAACTGTTTTTT. Translating gives CASSLAAGRNEKLFF.

This clonotype was seen many times. V is TRBV5-1 and J is TRBJ1-2; the D gene is possibly TRBD1 (5 bases). V was cut by 7 bases and J by 1 base, with 20 bases left in between. Per germline, CDR1 SGHRS and CDR2 YFSETQ. The CDR3 has 16 amino acids. The CDR3 DNA follows: TGCGCCAGCTCCGCGGGGTGGGACTCCGATAACTATGGCTACACCTTC. It encodes CASSAGWDSDNYGYTF.

Many counts were recorded for this clonotype. DNA for the CDR3: TGCAGCGTTGCCACTCAGTCTCTTTTCTATGGCTACACCTTC. Amino acids: CSVATQSLFYGYTF. The V gene is TRBV29-1, the J gene TRBJ1-2, with no clear D. V gave up 4 bases and J gave up 4 bases, with 16 bases separating them. Germline-derived CDR1 and CDR2 are SQVTM and ANQGSEA. CDR3 size: 14 residues.